These 2 T cell receptor beta chains originate from one sample sequenced in a study of radiotherapy plus CTLA-4 blockade in lung cancer. The assay was immunoSEQ multiplex PCR, and TCRdb's table has in-frame clones only and misses some. This sample has around 99,000 clones; 70% to 90% occur once, and the top ten carry 4.5% to 6%. The sample was peripheral blood, taken from a patient treated with radiotherapy plus ipilimumab. The receptor set was obtained from a human donor with non-small cell lung cancer that progressed on radiotherapy plus ipilimumab.

This clone showed up just a few times. The chain carries TRBV19 and TRBJ1-2; D gene uncertain. Looked up from germline, CDR1 is LNHDA and CDR2 is SQIVND (reference sequence). The V end was cut by 3 bases, the J end by 7 bases, with 12 bases between. The CDR3 consists of 13 residues. The CDR3 region has the DNA TGTGCCAGTAGTATTGGAGGGCTACCTGGCTACACCTTC. It is translated as CASSIGGLPGYTF.

This sequence joins TRBV29-1 and TRBJ2-2; TRBD2 might be the D (6 bases). Germline V gene sequence: CDR1 SQVTM, CDR2 ANQGSEA. The CDR3 spans 14 residues. Trimming cost V 5 bases and J 1 base, with 11 bases left between them. This CDR3 reads CSVHGGRNTGELFF. CDR3 sequence (DNA): TGCAGCGTTCACGGGGGACGGAACACCGGGGAGCTGTTTTTT.